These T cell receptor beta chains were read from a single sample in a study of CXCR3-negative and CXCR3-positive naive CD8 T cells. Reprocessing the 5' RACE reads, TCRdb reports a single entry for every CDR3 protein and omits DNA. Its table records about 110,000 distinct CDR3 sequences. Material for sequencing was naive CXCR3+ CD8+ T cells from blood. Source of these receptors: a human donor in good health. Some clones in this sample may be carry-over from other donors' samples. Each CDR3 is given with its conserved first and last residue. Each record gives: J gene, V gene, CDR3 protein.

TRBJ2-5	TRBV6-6	CASSIRDSQETQYF
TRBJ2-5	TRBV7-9	CASSSEKIQETQYF
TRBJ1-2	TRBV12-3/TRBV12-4	CASSPGNYGYTF
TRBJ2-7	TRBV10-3	CAVLRDNSYEQYF
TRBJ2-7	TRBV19	CASSIGRNEQYF
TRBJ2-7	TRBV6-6	CASSTGLRHSYEQYF
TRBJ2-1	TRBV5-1	CASSLWLFDEQFF
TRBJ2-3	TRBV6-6	CASSYLPVTSGRLTDEDTQYF
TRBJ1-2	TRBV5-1	CASSGTGSSYGYTF
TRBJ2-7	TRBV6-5	CASSYSYWTSGISYEQYF
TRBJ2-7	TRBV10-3	CAISGKDTNYYEQYF
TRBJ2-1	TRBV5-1	CASSWTSGGYNEQFF
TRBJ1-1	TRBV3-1	CASSQSGTEFMNTEAFF
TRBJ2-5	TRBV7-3	CASSRLGQLLETQYF
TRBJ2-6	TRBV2	CASSDTPSNVLTF
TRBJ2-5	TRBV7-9	CASSLLAGGREETQYF
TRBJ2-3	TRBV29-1	CSVVFLAGTDTQYF
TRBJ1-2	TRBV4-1	CASSQEEGVPPYGYTF
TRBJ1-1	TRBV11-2	CASRSGATNTEAFF
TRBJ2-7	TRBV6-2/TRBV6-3	CASSYGGDYEQYF
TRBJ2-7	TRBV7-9	CASSSPGTYEQYF
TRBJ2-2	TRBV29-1	CSVELEGWGGELFF